One sample yielded the 9 T cell receptor beta chains listed below, sequenced in a study of blood T cell repertoires in COVID-19. Produced via immunoSEQ multiplex PCR; TCRdb's table is partial and in-frame only. The data contain some 180,000 clones, nearly 90% of them seen just once; the ten biggest clones take up 0.62%. The sample comprised peripheral blood. These receptors all come from a man aged 50-60 years with acute or convalescent COVID-19.

The rearrangement joins TRBV5-8 to TRBJ2-3; the D is unclear. Germline CDR1 is SGHTS and CDR2 is YDEGEE. Trimming took off 2 bases at V and 4 bases at J, with 17 bases between the two ends. There are 16 residues in the CDR3. The CDR3 here is CASSFRPTSTPDTQYF. The CDR3 nucleotides read TGTGCCAGCAGCTTCCGCCCCACGAGCACGCCAGATACGCAGTATTTT.

This chain joins TRBV30 and TRBJ2-3; the match to TRBD2 covers 10 bases. The CDR3 spans 15 residues. Trimming cost V 1 base and J 7 bases; bases outside gene matches: 8. Germline CDR1 and CDR2: GTSNPN and SVGIG (reference sequence). Here the CDR3 reads CAWSGLAGSLNTQYF. In DNA form, the CDR3 reads TGTGCCTGGAGTGGACTAGCGGGCTCATTGAATACGCAGTATTTT.

This chain uses TRBV30 with TRBJ2-5; D unclear. Trimming removed 1 base at V and 5 bases at J, with 11 bases between. Germline V gene lookup returns CDR1 GTSNPN and CDR2 SVGIG (reference sequence). The CDR3 runs 13 residues. CDR3 residues: CAWSGGTGETQYF. DNA of the CDR3: TGTGCCTGGAGTGGCGGCACCGGGGAGACCCAGTACTTC.

The CDR3 region has the DNA TGTGCCAGCAGTGAGGACAGGGTTCGGATTTACTTC. Its translation: CASSEDRVRIYF. This chain joins TRBV28 and TRBJ2-7; TRBD1 matches 8 bases. V shed 5 bases and J 13 bases; nucleotides not matched to a gene: 10. There are 12 residues in the CDR3. From germline, CDR1 is MDHEN and CDR2 SYDVKM.

The chain couples TRBV19 to TRBJ2-7, with 11 bases matching TRBD1. CDR1 LNHDA and CDR2 SQIVND come from the germline V gene (reference sequence). This CDR3 region has 14 residues. Trimming cost V 7 bases and J 6 bases; bases outside gene matches: 8. The CDR3 DNA sequence: TGTGCCAGTACCACGGCCGGGACAGGGGGCGAGCAGTACTTC. It specifies CASTTAGTGGEQYF.

The V call is TRBV27, the J call TRBJ2-7; 11 bases match TRBD1. The CDR3 is 14 amino acids. The trim removed 6 bases at V and 3 bases at J, leaving 4 bases unmatched. The V gene's germline CDR1 is MNHEY and CDR2 SMNVEV (reference sequence). The CDR3 sequence: CASRPGQGVYEQYF. The CDR3 DNA follows: TGTGCCAGCAGACCGGGACAGGGGGTCTACGAGCAGTACTTC.

The V call is TRBV25-1, the J call TRBJ2-1; TRBD1 matches at 9 bases. This CDR3 comprises 16 residues. V shed 4 bases, J shed 6 bases, and the junction held 10 bases outside the gene matches. CDR1 is MGHDK and CDR2 is SYGVNS in the germline V gene. CDR3 sequence: CASSAHRDRVTNEQFF. The DNA for the CDR3 is TGTGCCAGCAGTGCACACCGGGACAGGGTAACCAATGAGCAGTTCTTC.

This clone has just one count. The rearrangement uses TRBV29-1 and TRBJ2-3, with 8 bases that match TRBD1. Trimming cost V 5 bases and J 3 bases; bases outside gene matches: 13. The CDR3 contains 16 residues. In germline, CDR1 is SQVTM, CDR2 ANQGSEA. The CDR3: CSVPPRDRGRTDTQYF. CDR3 in DNA: TGCAGCGTTCCACCCCGAGACAGGGGAAGGACAGATACGCAGTATTTT.

V usage is TRBV7-9 and J usage is TRBJ2-5; TRBD1 matches at 8 bases. V dropped 1 base and J dropped 5; count of bases not matched to a gene: 6. Germline CDR1 reads SEHNR; CDR2 reads FQNEAQ (reference sequence). This CDR3 comprises 15 residues. In DNA form, the CDR3 reads TGTGCCAGCAGCTTAGTTTTCGGACAGGGTGAGACCCAGTACTTC. It yields the protein CASSLVFGQGETQYF.